Listed below are T cell receptor beta chains from one sample, sequenced in a study of T-cell memory formation after mild COVID-19. Each CDR3 protein gets one entry after TCRdb re-called the 5' RACE reads with MiXCR. Found here are fewer than 250,000 distinct CDR3 sequences, around 19% of them singletons; the top ten hold approximately 2.4%. The sample consisted of PBMCs or a T cell subset sorted from them (not recorded which). The receptors derive from an adult woman who had mild COVID-19 (a few samples of this study predate the infection). Cell type and time point are not known. CDR3s include the opening cysteine and the closing phenylalanine or tryptophan. D genes are given only for firm matches. Clone size is not always given. Where it is, it says once, few, many or a class for expanded clones.

.	few	TRBV20-1	TRBJ1-2	TGCAGCGCTCTCGGGGCACGCTATGGCTACACCTTC	CSALGARYGYTF
.	few	TRBV5-1	TRBJ2-3	TGCGCCAGCAGTATACAGGGAGGCTCAGATACGCAGTATTTT	CASSIQGGSDTQYF
.	.	TRBV15	TRBJ1-2	TGTGCCACCAGCAGACATCCGGGACGCGGTCCACCGGGCTACACCTTC	CATSRHPGRGPPGYTF
.	few	TRBV9	TRBJ2-2	TGTGCCAGCAGCGTAGCTGGGAATCCCGGGGAGCTGTTTTTT	CASSVAGNPGELFF
.	few	TRBV3-1	TRBJ2-1	TGTGCCAGCAGCCAGTTTGATACAGGTGAGCAGTTCTTC	CASSQFDTGEQFF
.	.	TRBV5-6	TRBJ2-1	TGTGCCAGCAGCAGATATGGGGCGAGGGAGGATGAGCAGTTCTTC	CASSRYGAREDEQFF
.	.	TRBV6-1	TRBJ2-3	TGTGCCAGCAGTGAAGCGCAGAGTAAGGGGAGGGATACGCAGTATTTT	CASSEAQSKGRDTQYF
.	few	TRBV18	TRBJ1-1	TGTGCCAGCTCACAGGGCTTACTCAACACTGAAGCTTTCTTT	CASSQGLLNTEAFF
TRBD1	.	TRBV12-3/TRBV12-4	TRBJ1-6	TGTGCCAGCAGCCGCGGACAGGGGGGTTCACCCCTCCACTTT	CASSRGQGGSPLHF
.	.	TRBV24-1	TRBJ2-1	TGTGCCACCAGTGATTTGCGTAGAAACCATGAGCAGTTCTTC	CATSDLRRNHEQFF
.	.	TRBV12-3/TRBV12-4	TRBJ2-7	TGTGCCAGCAGTTTAGTAACAGCGTTATCCTACGAGCAGTACTTC	CASSLVTALSYEQYF
TRBD2	few	TRBV6-5	TRBJ2-1	TGTGCCAGCAGTTATTACCGTGTATTAGCGGGAGGGAATGAGCAGTTCTTC	CASSYYRVLAGGNEQFF
.	.	TRBV9	TRBJ2-7	TGTGCCAGCAGCGTCGGGCTAGCCGGCTACGAGCAGTACTTC	CASSVGLAGYEQYF
.	few	TRBV7-9	TRBJ2-7	TGTGCCAGCAAGGGAGCCCCCTACGAGCAGTACTTC	CASKGAPYEQYF
TRBD1	.	TRBV5-1	TRBJ2-2	TGCGCCAGCAGCCGACAGGGGGCGCATACCGGGGAGCTGTTTTTT	CASSRQGAHTGELFF
.	many	TRBV4-1	TRBJ2-2	TGCGCCAGCAGCCAAGACGACAGGCCCACCGGGGAGCTGTTTTTT	CASSQDDRPTGELFF
.	.	TRBV12-3/TRBV12-4	TRBJ1-1	TGTGCCAGCAGCCCCGGGCAGGGGAGGGTCACTGAAGCTTTCTTT	CASSPGQGRVTEAFF
TRBD2	.	TRBV29-1	TRBJ2-5	TGCAGCGTTGAAGCGACTAGCGGAGAGACCCAGTACTTC	CSVEATSGETQYF
.	.	TRBV10-3	TRBJ1-5	TGTGCCATCAGTGAGTCGGTCTCTAGCAATCAGCCCCAGCATTTT	CAISESVSSNQPQHF
.	.	TRBV12-3/TRBV12-4	TRBJ2-3	TGTGCCAGCAGTTTAGCGCCGACCGGAACGGATACGCAGTATTTT	CASSLAPTGTDTQYF
.	many	TRBV7-9	TRBJ2-1	TGTGCCAGCAGCTTAAACGCTTACAATGAGCAGTTCTTC	CASSLNAYNEQFF
TRBD1	.	TRBV6-5	TRBJ2-7	TGTGCCAGCAGACAGGGGGCCGAGCAGTACTTC	CASRQGAEQYF
TRBD1	.	TRBV27	TRBJ2-3	TGTGCCAGCAGTTTCAGGACCAACAGACGGGACAGGGGAAGTACAGATACGCAGTATTTT	CASSFRTNRRDRGSTDTQYF
TRBD2	.	TRBV5-6	TRBJ2-1	TGTGCCAGCAGCTTCCCGGGACTAGCGGGAGCGACGGAGCAGTTCTTC	CASSFPGLAGATEQFF
.	.	TRBV21-1	TRBJ1-6	TGTGCCAGCAGAAGTACAGGGACTTCACCCCTCCACTTT	CASRSTGTSPLHF
TRBD2	.	TRBV2	TRBJ2-5	TGTGCCAACCAGCAAGGTCATAGCGGGAGAGAGACCCAGTACTTC	CANQQGHSGRETQYF
.	few	TRBV9	TRBJ1-6	TGTGCCAGCAGCGTAGAGGTCGCCTCCAACTATAATTCACCCCTCCACTTT	CASSVEVASNYNSPLHF
TRBD2	many	TRBV20-1	TRBJ2-3	TGCAGTGCTAGAGGTGGACTAGCGGCGGTCTCGGATACGCAGTATTTT	CSARGGLAAVSDTQYF
.	many	TRBV20-1	TRBJ1-5	TGCAGTGCTAGGGGCCTAGGGGGCAATCAGCCCCAGCATTTT	CSARGLGGNQPQHF
.	few	TRBV20-1	TRBJ2-4	TGCAGTGCTCACGGACGGATAGCCAAAAACATTCAGTACTTC	CSAHGRIAKNIQYF